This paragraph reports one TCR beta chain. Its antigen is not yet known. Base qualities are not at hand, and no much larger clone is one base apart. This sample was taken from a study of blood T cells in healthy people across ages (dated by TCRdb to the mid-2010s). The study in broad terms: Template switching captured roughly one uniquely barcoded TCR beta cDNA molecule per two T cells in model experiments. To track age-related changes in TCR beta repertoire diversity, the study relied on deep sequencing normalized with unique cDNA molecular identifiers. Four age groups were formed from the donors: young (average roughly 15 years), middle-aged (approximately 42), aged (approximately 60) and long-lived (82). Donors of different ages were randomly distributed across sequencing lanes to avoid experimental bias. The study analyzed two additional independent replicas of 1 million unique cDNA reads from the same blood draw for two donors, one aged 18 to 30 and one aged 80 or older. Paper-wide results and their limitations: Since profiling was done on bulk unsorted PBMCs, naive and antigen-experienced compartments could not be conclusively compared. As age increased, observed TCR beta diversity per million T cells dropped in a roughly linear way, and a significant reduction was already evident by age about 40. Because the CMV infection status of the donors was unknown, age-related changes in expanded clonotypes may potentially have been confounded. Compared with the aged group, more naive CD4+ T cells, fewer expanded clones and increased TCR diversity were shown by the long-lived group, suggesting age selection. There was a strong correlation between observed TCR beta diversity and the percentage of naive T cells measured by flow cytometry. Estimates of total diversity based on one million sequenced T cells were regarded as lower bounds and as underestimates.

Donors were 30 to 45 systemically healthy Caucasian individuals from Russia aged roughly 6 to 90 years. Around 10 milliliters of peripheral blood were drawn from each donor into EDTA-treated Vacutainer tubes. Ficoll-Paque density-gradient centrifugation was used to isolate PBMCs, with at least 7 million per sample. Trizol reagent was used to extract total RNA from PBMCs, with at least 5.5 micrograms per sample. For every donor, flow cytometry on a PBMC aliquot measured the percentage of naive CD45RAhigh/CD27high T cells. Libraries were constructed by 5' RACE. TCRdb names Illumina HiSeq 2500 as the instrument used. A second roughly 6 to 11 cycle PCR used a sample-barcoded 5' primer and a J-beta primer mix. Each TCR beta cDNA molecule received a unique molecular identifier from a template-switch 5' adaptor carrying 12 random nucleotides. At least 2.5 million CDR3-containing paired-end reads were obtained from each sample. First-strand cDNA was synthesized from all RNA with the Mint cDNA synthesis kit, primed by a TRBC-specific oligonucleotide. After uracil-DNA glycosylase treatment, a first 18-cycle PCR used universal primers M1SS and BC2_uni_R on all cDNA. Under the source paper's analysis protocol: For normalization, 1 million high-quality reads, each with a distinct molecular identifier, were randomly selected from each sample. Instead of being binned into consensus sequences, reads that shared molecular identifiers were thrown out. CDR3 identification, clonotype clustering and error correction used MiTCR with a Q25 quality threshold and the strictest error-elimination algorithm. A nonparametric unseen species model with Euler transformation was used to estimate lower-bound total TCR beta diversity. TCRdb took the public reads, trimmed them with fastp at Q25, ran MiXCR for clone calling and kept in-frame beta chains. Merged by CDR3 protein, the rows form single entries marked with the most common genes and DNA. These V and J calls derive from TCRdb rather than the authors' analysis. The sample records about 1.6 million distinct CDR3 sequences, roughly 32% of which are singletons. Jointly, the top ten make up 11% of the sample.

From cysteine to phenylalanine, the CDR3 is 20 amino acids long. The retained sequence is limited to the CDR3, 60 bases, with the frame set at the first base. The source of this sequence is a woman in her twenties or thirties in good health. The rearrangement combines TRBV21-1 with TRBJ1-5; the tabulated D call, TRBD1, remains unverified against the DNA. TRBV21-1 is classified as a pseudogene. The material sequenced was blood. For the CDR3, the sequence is CASSKGASQGQGYSNQPQHF. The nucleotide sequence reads TGTGCCAGCAGCAAAGGGGCCAGCCAGGGCCAGGGGTATAGCAATCAGCCCCAGCATTTT.